These 29 T cell receptor beta chains came from one sample sequenced in a study of OX40 agonist ivuxolimab in advanced cancers. Only in-frame clones appear in the TCRdb table, and some are missing; sequencing was by immunoSEQ multiplex PCR. The table has around 30,000 clones, 75% to 95% seen once. Sequenced here: CD4+ or CD8+ T cells sorted from blood, sampled in a trial of the OX40 agonist ivuxolimab. Receptor source: an adult with an advanced solid tumor such as melanoma, head and neck, liver or kidney cancer.

The J gene is TRBJ2-1, the V gene TRBV15, with 10 bases lining up with TRBD2. Germline CDR1 reads LNHNV; CDR2 reads YYDKDF (reference sequence). Unmatched junction bases numbered 8, after V lost 5 bases and J lost 7 bases. CDR3 length: 15 residues. For the CDR3, the DNA is TGTGCCACCAGCGAACGGACTAGCGGTCTAAATGAGCAGTTCTTC. Translation: CATSERTSGLNEQFF. The variable domain in full, completed from reference TRBV15 and TRBJ2-1, reads DAMVIQNPRYQVTQFGKPVTLSCSQTLNHNVMYWYQQKSSQAPKLLFHYYDKDFNNEADTPDNFQSRRPNTSFCFLDIRSPGLGDTAMYLCATSERTSGLNEQFFGPGTRLTVL.

The CDR3 reads CASGLVRDSVEQFF. CDR3 nucleotides: TGTGCTAGTGGTTTGGTACGGGACTCCGTCGAGCAGTTCTTC. The chain has TRBV12-5 and TRBJ2-1; D is possibly TRBD2 (6 bases). The CDR3 has 14 amino acids. CDR1 and CDR2 (germline): LGHNT, FRNRAP. The V end was cut by 0 bases, the J end by 10 bases, with 13 bases between.

The chain is built from TRBV7-9 and TRBJ2-2; D unclear. Germline CDR1 is SEHNR and CDR2 is FQNEAQ (reference sequence). V lost 4 bases, J lost 1 base, and 7 bases lay in between. The CDR3 is made up of 14 amino acids. CDR3: CASSWSGNTGELFF. The DNA for the CDR3 is TGTGCCAGCAGCTGGTCAGGGAACACCGGGGAGCTGTTTTTT.

V is TRBV9 and J is TRBJ1-2; possibly TRBD1 for D (5 bases). The CDR3 length is 16 residues. V lost 0 bases and J 9 bases, leaving 21 bases between the germline ends. CDR1 and CDR2 (germline): SGDLS, YYNGEE. CDR3 nucleotide sequence: TGTGCCAGCAGCGTAGGTGGTTCTGGGGGAGGTCTTCGCTACACCTTC. Translated, it gives CASSVGGSGGGLRYTF. The full variable domain, in which reference TRBV9 and TRBJ1-2 provide the parts outside the CDR3, is DSGVTQTPKHLITATGQRVTLRCSPRSGDLSVYWYQQSLDQGLQFLIQYYNGEERAKGNILERFSAQQFPDLHSELNLSSLELGDSALYFCASSVGGSGGGLRYTFGSGTRLTVV.

The chain links TRBV11-3 to TRBJ2-2, with unresolved D. The V and J ends lost 5 bases and 6 bases respectively, with 13 bases between them. There are 14 residues in the CDR3. The V gene's germline CDR1 is SGHNT and CDR2 YENEEA. This CDR3 reads CASSPPQESGELFF. The CDR3 nucleotides read TGTGCCAGCAGCCCCCCTCAGGAATCCGGGGAGCTGTTTTTT.

The V and J genes are TRBV28 and TRBJ2-7, with 7 bases fitting TRBD1. This CDR3 contains 15 residues. J gave up 0 bases and V 3 bases, and 5 bases lay outside the gene matches. CDR1 MDHEN and CDR2 SYDVKM come from the germline V gene. The chain's CDR3 is CASSFNRDSSYEQYF. DNA for the CDR3: TGTGCCAGCAGTTTTAACCGGGACAGCTCCTACGAGCAGTACTTC.

This chain connects TRBV6-6 to TRBJ2-7; D is perhaps TRBD2 (5 bases). In germline, CDR1 is MNHNY, CDR2 SVGAGI (reference sequence). The CDR3 is 15 amino acids. Trimming removed 2 bases from V and 0 bases from J, with 11 bases in between. CDR3 in amino acids: CASSYGSGNSYEQYF. The CDR3 DNA reads TGTGCCAGCAGTTACGGTTCCGGGAACTCCTACGAGCAGTACTTC.

V is TRBV2 and J is TRBJ2-1; TRBD2 matches 8 bases. The CDR3 has 19 amino acids. Germline CDR1 SNHLY, CDR2 FYNNEI. With V trimmed by 6 bases and J by 1 base, 17 bases remained unmatched. DNA for the CDR3: TGTGCCAGCAGACCCGGGGGGGGCAGGGGAACGCTATCCTACAATGAGCAGTTCTTC. This translates into CASRPGGGRGTLSYNEQFF. The variable domain in full, with the rest retrieved from reference TRBV2 and TRBJ2-1, is EPEVTQTPSHQVTQMGQEVILRCVPISNHLYFYWYRQILGQKVEFLVSFYNNEISEKSEIFDDQFSVERPDGSNFTLKIRSTKLEDSAMYFCASRPGGGRGTLSYNEQFFGPGTRLTVL.

This rearrangement joins TRBV4-1 to TRBJ2-3; 9 nucleotides match TRBD2. Looked up from germline, CDR1 is MGHRA and CDR2 is YSYEKL. Trimming removed 4 bases from V and 4 bases from J; junction bases left unmatched: 6. This CDR3 has 15 residues. CDR3 amino acids: CASSLGTSRSDTQYF. The CDR3 DNA reads as TGCGCCAGCAGCCTAGGGACTAGCCGATCAGATACGCAGTATTTT.

By share of the sample, this clone is large. The chain has TRBV5-6 and TRBJ2-7; D may correspond to TRBD1 or TRBD2 (8 bases each). The CDR3 contains 16 residues. V lost 0 bases and J 6 bases, leaving 19 bases between the germline ends. Per the germline V gene, CDR1 is SGHDT and CDR2 is YYEEEE. The CDR3 DNA follows: TGTGCCAGCAGCTTGGCCTGGATTAGCGGGACAGGCGAGCAGTACTTC. As protein: CASSLAWISGTGEQYF.

V usage is TRBV30 and J usage is TRBJ2-3; D unclear. Germline-derived CDR1 and CDR2 are GTSNPN and SVGIG (reference sequence). This CDR3 is built from 14 residues. V gave up 2 bases and J gave up 2 bases, with 11 bases separating them. The CDR3 loop reads CAWSPLGTTDTQYF. The CDR3 DNA follows: TGTGCCTGGAGTCCTTTAGGCACCACAGATACGCAGTATTTT.

This clone was counted once. The rearrangement uses TRBV21-1 and TRBJ2-7; the DNA was not used to check the table's D call, TRBD2. TRBV21-1 corresponds to a pseudogene. This CDR3 is 16 amino acids long. Here the CDR3 reads CASSKVRAGGPWEQYF. In DNA form, the CDR3 reads TGTGCCAGCAGCAAAGTCCGAGCGGGAGGGCCTTGGGAGCAGTACTTC.

This clone came up once. The chain joins TRBV12-2 to TRBJ2-5; the table gives TRBD2 as D, unverified against the DNA. TRBV12-2 is a listed pseudogene. The CDR3 has 13 amino acids. The CDR3 region has the DNA TGTGCAAGTCGCTTGAGCGGTGAAGAGACCCAGTACTTC. Its translation: CASRLSGEETQYF.

The genes are TRBV13 and TRBJ2-2; 10 bases line up with TRBD2. This CDR3 has 15 residues. Germline trimming cut 0 bases from V and 5 bases from J; bases unmatched to any gene: 0. Germline values: CDR1 PRHDT, CDR2 FYEKMQ (reference sequence). This CDR3 is CASSLGGLATGELFF. The CDR3 nucleotides are TGTGCCAGCAGCTTAGGGGGACTAGCGACCGGGGAGCTGTTTTTT.

This chain uses TRBV10-2 with TRBJ1-2; D may be TRBD1 (6 bases). The CDR3 extends over 13 amino acids. Germline V gene data show CDR1 as WSHSY and CDR2 as SAAADI. V lost 2 bases to trimming and J lost 5 bases, with 9 bases between them. CDR3 in amino acids: CASSELGAYGYTF. In DNA form, the CDR3 reads TGCGCCAGCAGTGAGCTGGGGGCGTATGGCTACACCTTC.

The rearrangement links TRBV10-1 to TRBJ2-6; D unclear. Trimming took off 3 bases at V and 0 bases at J, with 9 bases between the two ends. This CDR3 contains 16 residues. Germline V gives CDR1 WNHNN, CDR2 SYGVQD (reference sequence). The CDR3 spells CASSESISSGANVLTF. For the CDR3, the DNA is TGCGCCAGCAGTGAATCTATCAGCTCTGGGGCCAACGTCCTGACTTTC.

V gene TRBV6-6 combines with J gene TRBJ2-7, with D possibly called TRBD1 or TRBD2 (5 bases each). The CDR3 sequence is 14 residues long. Germline CDR1 and CDR2: MNHNY and SVGAGI (reference sequence). V was cut by 4 bases and J by 0 bases, with 10 bases left in between. This CDR3 reads CASSWPGASYEQYF. The CDR3 bases are TGTGCCAGCAGTTGGCCCGGGGCCTCCTACGAGCAGTACTTC.

This clone occurred once. The rearrangement joins TRBV10-1 to TRBJ2-7; no clear D. Trimming cost V 2 bases and J 4 bases, with 6 bases left between them. Germline V lookup: CDR1 WNHNN, CDR2 SYGVQD (reference sequence). CDR3 length equals 12 residues. CDR3 loop: CASSETDYEQYF. CDR3 DNA sequence: TGCGCCAGCAGTGAGACAGATTACGAGCAGTACTTC.

The chain joins TRBV30 to TRBJ2-7, with 7 bases identical to TRBD1. V lost 0 bases and J lost 0; bases outside the gene matches: 2. Germline V gene lookup returns CDR1 GTSNPN and CDR2 SVGIG (reference sequence). CDR3 length equals 14 residues. Here the CDR3 reads CAWSVDRASYEQYF. The DNA for the CDR3 is TGTGCCTGGAGTGTCGACAGGGCCTCCTACGAGCAGTACTTC.

The chain is built from TRBV30 and TRBJ2-1; 9 nucleotides align to TRBD2. The ends lost 5 bases at V and 6 bases at J; junction bases unmatched: 11. The length of the CDR3 is 15 residues. CDR1 is GTSNPN and CDR2 is SVGIG in the germline V gene (reference sequence). This CDR3 reads CAWALGTSMANEQFF. Here the CDR3 DNA reads TGTGCCTGGGCCCTCGGGACTAGCATGGCCAATGAGCAGTTCTTC.

A single count supports this clone. Other DNA variants within this sample encode the same CDR3. The CDR3 coding sequence is TGTGCCAGCAGCTTAGCCACGGGGCACTATGGCTACACCTTC. Translated: CASSLATGHYGYTF. This chain connects TRBV13 to TRBJ1-2; TRBD1 is a possible D gene (5 bases). V was cut by 1 base and J by 3 bases, with 9 bases left in between. CDR3 length equals 14 residues. Germline V gene lookup returns CDR1 PRHDT and CDR2 FYEKMQ (reference sequence).

DNA of the CDR3: TGTGCCACCAGCAGAGTCGGGGGCCTGGGAACTGAAGCTTTCTTT. Its translation is CATSRVGGLGTEAFF. The chain employs TRBV15 and TRBJ1-1; tentative D call: TRBD1 (6 bases). The CDR3 is made up of 15 amino acids. Looked up from germline, CDR1 is LNHNV and CDR2 is YYDKDF (reference sequence). With 1 base removed from V and 5 bases from J, the gap between germline ends came to 14 bases.

The V call is TRBV27, the J call TRBJ2-1; TRBD2 might be the D (5 bases). The CDR3 loop spans 14 amino acids. CDR1 and CDR2 from the germline V gene are MNHEY and SMNVEV (reference sequence). Trimming left V 4 bases short and J 7 bases short, with 14 bases between. CDR3 sequence (DNA): TGTGCCAGCAGTTACGTGAACAGAGGGAATGAGCAGTTCTTC. This gives the protein CASSYVNRGNEQFF.

The V gene is TRBV11-2, the J gene TRBJ2-1; 9 nucleotides align to TRBD2. Germline assignment: CDR1 SGHAT and CDR2 FQNNGV. The CDR3 spans 16 residues. The J segment lost 4 bases and the V segment lost 4 bases, leaving 8 bases of the junction unmatched. The CDR3 is CASSSLLAGLYNEQFF. The DNA of the CDR3 is TGTGCCAGCAGCTCCCTCCTAGCGGGGCTTTACAATGAGCAGTTCTTC.

This chain connects TRBV6-5 to TRBJ1-6, with D possibly TRBD1 on 6 matching bases. This CDR3 contains 14 residues. The germline V gene encodes CDR1 MNHEY and CDR2 SVGAGI. Trimming removed 6 bases at V and 10 bases at J, with 16 bases between. The CDR3, as DNA: TGTGCCAGCAGCGACCGGGACATCCAATCACCCCTCCACTTT. Translation gives CASSDRDIQSPLHF.

This chain uses TRBV2 with TRBJ2-7; 9 bases match TRBD1. This CDR3 has 12 amino acids. Germline V gene lookup returns CDR1 SNHLY and CDR2 FYNNEI. The CDR3 spells CAIQGAEYEQYF. In nucleotides, the CDR3 is TGTGCTATACAGGGGGCGGAGTACGAGCAGTACTTC.

The chain recombines TRBV29-1 with TRBJ2-3; a possible D gene is TRBD2 (6 bases). Between the trimmed V and J ends, which lost 3 bases and 4 bases, there was a span of 11 bases. CDR1 and CDR2 (germline): SQVTM, ANQGSEA. This CDR3 has 13 residues. DNA for the CDR3: TGCAGCGTTGAGACTAGGACCGCAGATACGCAGTATTTT. Amino acid sequence: CSVETRTADTQYF.

The chain links TRBV6-1 to TRBJ2-7; D gene uncertain. Germline lookup yields CDR1 MNHNS and CDR2 SASEGT. This CDR3 has 12 residues. The V end was cut by 7 bases, the J end by 1 base, with 8 bases between. CDR3 amino acids: CASTGLSYEQYF. CDR3 in DNA: TGTGCCAGCACAGGCCTATCCTACGAGCAGTACTTC.

The V and J genes are TRBV19 and TRBJ2-2; 9 nucleotides line up with TRBD2. The J segment lost 1 base and the V segment lost 4 bases, leaving 7 bases of the junction unmatched. The CDR3 length is 17 residues. CDR1 and CDR2 from the germline V gene are LNHDA and SQIVND (reference sequence). CDR3 sequence (DNA): TGTGCCAGTAGTAGTGGGGCGGGAGGGTTGAACACCGGGGAGCTGTTTTTT. Translated: CASSSGAGGLNTGELFF.